Ten or more counts support the clone carrying this T cell receptor (beta chain). Its antigen is unknown. The library had UMIs added by 3' ligation of an oligonucleotide to TCR cDNA. Whole-blood samples were more than 2 ml of peripheral blood from healthy adult volunteers. Reverse transcription used DNase-treated unsorted total RNA, aiming for roughly 1 to 1000 ng. The SP2 primer and nested alpha and beta constant region primers amplified ligated cDNA in four rounds. For blood and skin samples, reverse transcription used TCR alpha and beta constant primers. TCRdb re-called the 5' RACE reads with MiXCR, one entry per CDR3 protein. Here the sample spans about 48,000 distinct CDR3 sequences, about 4.5% being singletons. The data derive from a study of naive and memory T cell subsets. Study-wide results and limits: TCR transcript changes with activation or differentiation may affect this RNA method.

CDR1 SGHTA and CDR2 FQGNSA come from the germline V gene. This CDR3 comprises 14 residues. Trimming took off 1 base at V and 5 bases at J, with 8 bases between the two ends. V is TRBV7-2 and J is TRBJ2-2; a weak D match, TRBD2 (6 bases). This sequence was found in a female donor in good health. The CDR3 DNA is TGTGCCAGCAGCTTAGTTGGAGGGACCGGGGAGCTGTTTTTT. It translates to CASSLVGGTGELFF.